Included here is one TCR beta chain sequence, with context. Its antigen remains unidentified. V lost 3 bases, J lost 5 bases, and 5 bases lay in between. The CDR3 spans 12 residues. Looked up from germline, CDR1 is SGHTA and CDR2 is FQGNSA. The primer mix had 60 Vbeta and 13 Jbeta primers. Some clones are missing from TCRdb's copy, which holds only in-frame ones; the method was immunoSEQ multiplex PCR. The table lists about 90,000 clones, roughly 60% of them singletons, with 20% to 25% in the top ten. The sample comes from a study of cytomegalovirus exposure and HLA in healthy donors. Notes on the study in general: TRBV6-2, TRBV6-3 and some other V segments were unresolvable in 87-base-pair reads. Cytomegalovirus association was listed for roughly 160 TCR beta chains. The authors later found HLA-associated TCR beta chains more clonally expanded than equally common others.

The TCR was taken from a woman aged 50 to 65 in good health and CMV-seropositive. V usage is TRBV7-2 and J usage is TRBJ2-1; no reliable D call. Sequenced: PBMCs. CDR3 region: CASSFLNNEQFF. The DNA for the CDR3 is TGTGCCAGCAGCTTTCTAAACAATGAGCAGTTCTTC.